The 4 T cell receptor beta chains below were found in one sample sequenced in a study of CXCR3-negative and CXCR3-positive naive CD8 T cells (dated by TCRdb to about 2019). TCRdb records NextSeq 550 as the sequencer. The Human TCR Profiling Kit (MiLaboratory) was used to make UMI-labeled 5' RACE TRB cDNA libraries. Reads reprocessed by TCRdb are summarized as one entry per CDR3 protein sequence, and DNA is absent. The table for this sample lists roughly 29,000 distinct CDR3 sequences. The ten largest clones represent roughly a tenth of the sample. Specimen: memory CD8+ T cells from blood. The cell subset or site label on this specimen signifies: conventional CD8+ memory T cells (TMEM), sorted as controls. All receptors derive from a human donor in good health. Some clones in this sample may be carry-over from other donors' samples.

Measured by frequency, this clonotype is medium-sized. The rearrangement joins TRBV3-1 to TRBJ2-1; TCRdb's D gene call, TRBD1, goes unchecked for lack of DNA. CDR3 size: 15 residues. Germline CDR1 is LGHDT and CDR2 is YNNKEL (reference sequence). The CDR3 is CASRRTGAKYNEQFF.

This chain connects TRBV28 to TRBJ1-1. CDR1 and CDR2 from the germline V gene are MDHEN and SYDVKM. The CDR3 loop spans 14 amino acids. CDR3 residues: CASSFFRGNTEAFF.

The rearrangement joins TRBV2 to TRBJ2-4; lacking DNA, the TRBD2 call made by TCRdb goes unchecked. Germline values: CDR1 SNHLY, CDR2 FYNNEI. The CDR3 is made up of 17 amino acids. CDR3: CASSSRGGGAGKNIQYF. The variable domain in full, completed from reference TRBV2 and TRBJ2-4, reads EPEVTQTPSHQVTQMGQEVILRCVPISNHLYFYWYRQILGQKVEFLVSFYNNEISEKSEIFDDQFSVERPDGSNFTLKIRSTKLEDSAMYFCASSSRGGGAGKNIQYFGAGTRLSVL.

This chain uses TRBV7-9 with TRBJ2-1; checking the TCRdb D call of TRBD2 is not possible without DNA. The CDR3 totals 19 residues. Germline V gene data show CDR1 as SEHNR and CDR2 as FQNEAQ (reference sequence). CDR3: CASSSLVERGASYYNEQFF.